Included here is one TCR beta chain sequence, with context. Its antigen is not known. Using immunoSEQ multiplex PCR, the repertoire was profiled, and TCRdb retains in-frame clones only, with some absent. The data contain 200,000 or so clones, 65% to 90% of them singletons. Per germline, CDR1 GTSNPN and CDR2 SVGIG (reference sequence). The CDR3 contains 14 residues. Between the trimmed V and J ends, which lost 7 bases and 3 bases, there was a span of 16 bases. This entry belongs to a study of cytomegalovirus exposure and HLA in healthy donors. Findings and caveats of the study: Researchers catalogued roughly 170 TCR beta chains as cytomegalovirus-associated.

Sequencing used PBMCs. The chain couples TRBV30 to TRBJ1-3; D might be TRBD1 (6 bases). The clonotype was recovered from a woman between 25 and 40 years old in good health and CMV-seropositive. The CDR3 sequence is CASREGGFGNTIYF. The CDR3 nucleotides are TGTGCCTCGAGGGAAGGGGGATTTGGAAACACCATATATTTT.